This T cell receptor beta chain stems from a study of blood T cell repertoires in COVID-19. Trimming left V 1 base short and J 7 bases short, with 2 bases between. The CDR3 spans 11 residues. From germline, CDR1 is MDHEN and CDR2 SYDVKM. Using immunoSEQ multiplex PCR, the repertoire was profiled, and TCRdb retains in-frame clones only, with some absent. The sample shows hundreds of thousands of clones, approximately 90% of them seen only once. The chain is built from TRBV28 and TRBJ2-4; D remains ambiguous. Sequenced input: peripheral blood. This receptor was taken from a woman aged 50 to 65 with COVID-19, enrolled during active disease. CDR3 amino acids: CASSLSNIQYF. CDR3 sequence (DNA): TGTGCCAGCAGTTTATCGAACATTCAGTACTTC.